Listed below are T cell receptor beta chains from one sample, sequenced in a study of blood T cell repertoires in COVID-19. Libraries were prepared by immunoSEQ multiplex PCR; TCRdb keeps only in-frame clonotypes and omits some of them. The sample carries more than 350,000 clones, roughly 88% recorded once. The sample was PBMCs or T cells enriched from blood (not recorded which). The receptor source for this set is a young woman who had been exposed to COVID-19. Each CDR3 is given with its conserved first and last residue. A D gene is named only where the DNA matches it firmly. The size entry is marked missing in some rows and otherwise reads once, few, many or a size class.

CDR3: CASSPTEGYGYTF
DNA: TGTGCCAGTAGCCCCACGGAGGGCTATGGCTACACCTTC
V: TRBV19
D: .
J: TRBJ1-2
size: .

CDR3: CASSLEGRAGLMYF
DNA: TGTGCCAGCAGCCTAGAAGGGAGGGCGGGTCTAATGTACTTC
V: TRBV4-2
D: TRBD2
J: TRBJ2-7
size: .

CDR3: CASRGWGEGRREQYF
DNA: TGTGCCAGCAGGGGCTGGGGGGAGGGCCGACGGGAGCAGTACTTC
V: TRBV5-5
D: TRBD2
J: TRBJ2-7
size: .

CDR3: CATETSGELGYMNTEAFF
DNA: TGTGCTACCGAAACTTCAGGGGAGTTAGGGTATATGAACACTGAAGCTTTCTTT
V: TRBV7-2
D: .
J: TRBJ1-1
size: .

CDR3: CASSLRATLSYEQYF
DNA: TGTGCCAGCAGCTTAAGAGCGACCTTATCCTACGAGCAGTACTTC
V: TRBV7-2
D: .
J: TRBJ2-7
size: once

CDR3: CASSLSGQRSYNEQFF
DNA: TGTGCCAGTAGTTTATCGGGACAACGCTCCTACAATGAGCAGTTCTTC
V: TRBV19
D: .
J: TRBJ2-1
size: .

CDR3: CASSFVGDRVNEKLFF
DNA: TGTGCCAGCAGTTTTGTAGGGGACAGGGTGAATGAAAAACTGTTTTTT
V: TRBV27
D: TRBD1
J: TRBJ1-4
size: .

CDR3: CASSERYYGYTF
DNA: TGTGCCAGCAGTGAGCGATACTATGGCTACACCTTC
V: TRBV6-1
D: .
J: TRBJ1-2
size: .

CDR3: CASSLRLADPSYEQYF
DNA: TGCGCCAGCAGCTTGAGACTAGCGGATCCCTCCTACGAGCAGTACTTC
V: TRBV5-1
D: TRBD2
J: TRBJ2-7
size: .

CDR3: CASSLLTGGTEAFF
DNA: TGTGCCAGCAGCTTGTTGACAGGTGGGACTGAAGCTTTCTTT
V: TRBV5-5
D: .
J: TRBJ1-1
size: .

CDR3: CASSVRSSPLHF
DNA: TGTGCCAGCAGTGTCAGAAGTTCACCCCTCCACTTT
V: TRBV28
D: .
J: TRBJ1-6
size: .

CDR3: CASSQERGITNEKLFF
DNA: TGTGCCAGCAGCCAAGAAAGGGGGATTACTAATGAAAAACTGTTTTTT
V: TRBV4-2
D: .
J: TRBJ1-4
size: .

CDR3: CATSGVRPLDEQYF
DNA: TGCGCCACCTCGGGGGTACGTCCTCTTGACGAGCAGTACTTC
V: TRBV10-1
D: .
J: TRBJ2-7
size: few

CDR3: CASSMSVSTNEKLFF
DNA: TGTGCCAGTAGTATGTCAGTTTCAACTAATGAAAAACTGTTTTTT
V: TRBV19
D: .
J: TRBJ1-4
size: .

CDR3: CASSPWAGGEAFF
DNA: TGTGCCAGCAGCCCTTGGGCAGGAGGTGAAGCTTTCTTT
V: TRBV28
D: .
J: TRBJ1-1
size: once

CDR3: CAWRGGNEQFF
DNA: TGTGCCTGGAGGGGAGGGAATGAGCAGTTCTTC
V: TRBV30
D: TRBD2
J: TRBJ2-1
size: .

CDR3: CASSVLPGQVTEAFF
DNA: TGTGCCAGCAGCGTTCTCCCAGGGCAGGTCACTGAAGCTTTCTTT
V: TRBV9
D: .
J: TRBJ1-1
size: .

CDR3: CASRKGGPSYNEQFF
DNA: TGTGCCAGCAGAAAAGGGGGCCCCTCCTACAATGAGCAGTTCTTC
V: TRBV28
D: TRBD1
J: TRBJ2-1
size: .

CDR3: CASSLARLGYTF
DNA: TGTGCCAGCAGCTTAGCCAGACTTGGCTACACCTTC
V: TRBV7-2
D: .
J: TRBJ1-2
size: .

CDR3: CASSPASGGSYNEQFF
DNA: TGTGCCAGCAGCCCCGCTAGCGGGGGCTCCTACAATGAGCAGTTCTTC
V: TRBV28
D: TRBD2
J: TRBJ2-1
size: .

CDR3: CASSLWAPLGQGQETQYF
DNA: TGTGCCAGCAGTTTATGGGCGCCTTTGGGGCAGGGACAAGAGACCCAGTACTTC
V: TRBV28
D: .
J: TRBJ2-5
size: once

CDR3: CASSQPRWGIRETQYF
DNA: TGTGCCAGCAGCCAGCCGCGATGGGGCATCCGGGAGACCCAGTACTTC
V: TRBV3-1/TRBV3-2
D: .
J: TRBJ2-5
size: .

CDR3: CASSYISSGSTDTQYF
DNA: TGTGCCAGCAGTTATATTTCTAGCGGAAGCACAGATACGCAGTATTTT
V: TRBV2
D: TRBD2
J: TRBJ2-3
size: .

CDR3: CASSHQGAGTGELFF
DNA: TGTGCCAGCAGTCATCAGGGGGCGGGCACCGGGGAGCTGTTTTTT
V: TRBV27
D: TRBD1
J: TRBJ2-2
size: .

CDR3: CASSFFSRDETQYF
DNA: TGTGCCAGCAGCTTTTTCTCCAGGGATGAGACCCAGTACTTC
V: TRBV7-2
D: .
J: TRBJ2-5
size: once

CDR3: CASSLAGADTQYF
DNA: TGTGCCAGCAGCCTAGCGGGGGCAGATACGCAGTATTTT
V: TRBV3-1/TRBV3-2
D: TRBD2
J: TRBJ2-3
size: .

CDR3: CASSPLDRVYGYTF
DNA: TGTGCCAGCAGCCCCCTAGACAGGGTCTATGGCTACACCTTC
V: TRBV27
D: TRBD1
J: TRBJ1-2
size: .

CDR3: CASSEAVAVSYEQYF
DNA: TGTGCCAGCAGTGAAGCCGTGGCAGTTTCCTACGAGCAGTACTTC
V: TRBV6-1
D: .
J: TRBJ2-7
size: .

CDR3: CATPGKGGTGELFF
DNA: TGTGCCACCCCAGGGAAAGGGGGCACCGGGGAGCTGTTTTTT
V: TRBV2
D: .
J: TRBJ2-2
size: .

CDR3: CASSRSGGSNEKLFF
DNA: TGCGCCAGCAGCCGTTCAGGGGGCTCTAATGAAAAACTGTTTTTT
V: TRBV4-1
D: TRBD1
J: TRBJ1-4
size: .

CDR3: CARSSGTGGFDEKLFF
DNA: TGTGCCAGAAGCTCCGGTACAGGGGGCTTTGATGAAAAACTGTTTTTT
V: TRBV5-3
D: TRBD1
J: TRBJ1-4
size: .

CDR3: CASSPGGPGTEAFF
DNA: TGTGCCAGCTCACCTGGAGGGCCGGGCACTGAAGCTTTCTTT
V: TRBV18
D: .
J: TRBJ1-1
size: .

CDR3: CASSRTTSGSHNEQFF
DNA: TGTGCCAGCAGCAGAACGACTAGCGGGAGCCACAATGAGCAGTTCTTC
V: TRBV5-6
D: TRBD2
J: TRBJ2-1
size: many

CDR3: CASEMGGYTDTQYF
DNA: TGTGCCAGCGAAATGGGGGGATACACAGATACGCAGTATTTT
V: TRBV2
D: .
J: TRBJ2-3
size: once

CDR3: CATSGTGGLSSQPQHF
DNA: TGTGCCACCAGTGGGACAGGGGGCTTATCCAGTCAGCCCCAGCATTTT
V: TRBV24-1
D: TRBD1
J: TRBJ1-5
size: .

CDR3: CASSSRDSLTYNEQFF
DNA: TGTGCCAGCAGCTCCCGGGACAGCCTCACCTACAATGAGCAGTTCTTC
V: TRBV11-1
D: TRBD1
J: TRBJ2-1
size: .

CDR3: CASSLGLAVSSYNEQFF
DNA: TGCGCCAGCAGCTTGGGACTAGCGGTAAGCTCCTACAATGAGCAGTTCTTC
V: TRBV5-1
D: TRBD2
J: TRBJ2-1
size: few

CDR3: CASSDCVWGRFTEAFF
DNA: TGTGCCAGCAGTGACTGTGTGTGGGGCAGGTTCACTGAAGCTTTCTTT
V: TRBV6-4
D: .
J: TRBJ1-1
size: .

CDR3: CASSLQGASEKLFF
DNA: TGTGCCAGCTCACTCCAGGGGGCGAGTGAAAAACTGTTTTTT
V: TRBV18
D: TRBD1
J: TRBJ1-4
size: .

CDR3: CASSVGPKARETQYF
DNA: TGTGCCAGCAGTGTGGGGCCAAAAGCTAGAGAGACCCAGTACTTC
V: TRBV2
D: .
J: TRBJ2-5
size: .

CDR3: CASTRDWSEQFF
DNA: TGTGCCAGCACGAGGGATTGGTCTGAGCAGTTCTTC
V: TRBV27
D: .
J: TRBJ2-1
size: once

CDR3: CATSRGTDREDSPLHF
DNA: TGTGCCACCAGCAGAGGCACGGACAGGGAGGATTCACCCCTCCACTTT
V: TRBV15
D: TRBD1
J: TRBJ1-6
size: .

CDR3: CASSLGGTSGYEQYF
DNA: TGTGCCAGCAGCTTAGGAGGGACTAGCGGCTACGAGCAGTACTTC
V: TRBV7-2
D: TRBD2
J: TRBJ2-7
size: .

CDR3: CASSSPVSGWDEQYF
DNA: TGTGCCAGCAGTTCACCTGTTTCGGGGTGGGACGAGCAGTACTTC
V: TRBV28
D: .
J: TRBJ2-7
size: .

CDR3: CASSKGAGYEQYF
DNA: TGTGCCAGCAGCAAGGGGGCAGGGTACGAGCAGTACTTC
V: TRBV7-3
D: TRBD1
J: TRBJ2-7
size: .

CDR3: CASSLAYLTESFSTDTQYF
DNA: TGTGCCAGCAGCTTAGCGTACTTGACAGAATCCTTTAGCACAGATACGCAGTATTTT
V: TRBV11-2
D: .
J: TRBJ2-3
size: .

CDR3: CASSGQFHQPQHF
DNA: TGTGCCAGTTCCGGACAGTTCCATCAGCCCCAGCATTTT
V: TRBV19
D: .
J: TRBJ1-5
size: .

CDR3: CATSDNGGGPHYGYTF
DNA: TGTGCCACCAGTGATAATGGAGGGGGCCCCCACTATGGCTACACCTTC
V: TRBV24-1
D: TRBD1
J: TRBJ1-2
size: .

CDR3: CASSRGGGGEMNTEAFF
DNA: TGCGCCAGCAGCCGCGGAGGGGGGGGCGAAATGAACACTGAAGCTTTCTTT
V: TRBV4-3
D: .
J: TRBJ1-1
size: .

CDR3: CASSPEMNTEAFF
DNA: TGTGCCAGCTCACCCGAGATGAACACTGAAGCTTTCTTT
V: TRBV18
D: .
J: TRBJ1-1
size: few

CDR3: CASSEGSGGAEQYF
DNA: TGTGCCAGCAGTGAAGGGTCTGGAGGGGCCGAGCAGTACTTC
V: TRBV25-1
D: .
J: TRBJ2-7
size: .

CDR3: CASSGQGGSEKLFF
DNA: TGTGCCAGCAGTGGACAGGGTGGGAGTGAAAAACTGTTTTTT
V: TRBV2
D: TRBD1
J: TRBJ1-4
size: .

CDR3: CASSVVGGVNANTQYF
DNA: TGTGCCAGCAGCGTAGTAGGCGGGGTCAACGCAAATACGCAGTATTTT
V: TRBV9
D: .
J: TRBJ2-3
size: .

CDR3: CASKGGQGSQPQHF
DNA: TGTGCCAGCAAGGGGGGACAGGGGAGCCAGCCCCAGCATTTT
V: TRBV28
D: TRBD1
J: TRBJ1-5
size: once

CDR3: CASSVGQGTGYGYTF
DNA: TGCGCCAGCAGTGTCGGACAGGGTACGGGCTATGGCTACACCTTC
V: TRBV4-3
D: TRBD1
J: TRBJ1-2
size: .

CDR3: CASSPQISGGGTDTQYF
DNA: TGTGCCAGCAGCCCGCAGATTAGCGGGGGCGGGACAGATACGCAGTATTTT
V: TRBV7-6
D: TRBD2
J: TRBJ2-3
size: .

CDR3: CASSLGQGVQPQHF
DNA: TGTGCCAGCAGTTTGGGACAGGGGGTTCAGCCCCAGCATTTT
V: TRBV28
D: TRBD1
J: TRBJ1-5
size: .